These 17 T cell receptor beta chains originate from one sample sequenced in a study of blood T cell repertoires in COVID-19. Assay used: immunoSEQ multiplex PCR; TCRdb lists only in-frame clones, some missing. The sample has 95,000 to 150,000 clones, nearly 90% seen once. Sequenced sample: peripheral blood. Receptors originate from a woman aged 60-75 years with COVID-19, enrolled during active disease.

The chain links TRBV2 to TRBJ2-7; 10 bases fit TRBD1. J lost 3 bases, V lost 6 bases, and 5 bases had no gene match. Germline V gene lookup returns CDR1 SNHLY and CDR2 FYNNEI. CDR3 length: 14 residues. CDR3 DNA: TGTGCCAGCAGACTCCGGGACAGGGGCTACGAGCAGTACTTC. Protein sequence: CASRLRDRGYEQYF.

The chain is built from TRBV7-9 and TRBJ2-2, with a possible D match to TRBD1 (6 bases). Trimming removed 1 base from V and 5 bases from J, with 11 bases in between. Germline CDR1 and CDR2: SEHNR and FQNEAQ (reference sequence). CDR3 size: 15 residues. CDR3 amino acids: CASSLGDTQTGELFF. CDR3 bases: TGTGCCAGCAGCTTAGGGGACACGCAGACCGGGGAGCTGTTTTTT.

The chain carries TRBV4-2 and TRBJ2-2; a possible D gene is TRBD1 (6 bases). With 0 bases removed from V and 6 bases from J, the gap between germline ends came to 20 bases. The CDR3 loop spans 18 amino acids. In germline, CDR1 is LGHNA, CDR2 YNFKEQ. The CDR3: CASSQDRGQGPMAGELFF. CDR3 nucleotides: TGTGCCAGCAGCCAAGATAGGGGTCAGGGGCCCATGGCCGGGGAGCTGTTTTTT.

V and J are TRBV5-1 and TRBJ2-5; 7 nucleotides align to TRBD1. Per germline, CDR1 SGHRS and CDR2 YFSETQ. With 3 bases clipped from V and 2 bases from J, the junction kept 7 bases outside the gene matches. The CDR3 sequence is 15 residues long. DNA of the CDR3: TGCGCCAGCAGCTCCTGGGGACAGCCACAAGAGACCCAGTACTTC. As protein: CASSSWGQPQETQYF.

The rearrangement uses TRBV19 and TRBJ2-2; possibly TRBD2 for D (6 bases). The V gene's germline CDR1 is LNHDA and CDR2 SQIVND (reference sequence). V was cut by 7 bases and J by 0 bases, with 15 bases left in between. The length of the CDR3 is 16 residues. The chain's CDR3 is CASTEQEGSNTGELFF. The CDR3 DNA reads as TGTGCCAGTACAGAACAGGAGGGCTCGAACACCGGGGAGCTGTTTTTT.

The rearrangement joins TRBV27 to TRBJ1-4, with unresolved D. V was cut by 3 bases and J by 7 bases, with 9 bases left in between. The germline V gene has CDR1 MNHEY and CDR2 SMNVEV (reference sequence). The CDR3 extends over 13 amino acids. DNA of the CDR3: TGTGCCAGCAGTTTCCGTAATCCTGAAAAACTGTTTTTT. Protein product: CASSFRNPEKLFF.

This chain connects TRBV5-6 to TRBJ1-6; D unresolved. This CDR3 has 15 amino acids. Per germline, CDR1 SGHDT and CDR2 YYEEEE. V lost 0 bases to trimming and J lost 7 bases, with 11 bases between them. The CDR3 region is CASSLVAVPNSPLHF. CDR3 bases: TGTGCCAGCAGCTTGGTTGCAGTACCCAATTCACCCCTCCACTTT.

The chain employs TRBV6-5 and TRBJ1-1; the match to TRBD1 covers 7 bases. V was pared by 0 bases and J by 4 bases, with 2 bases of the junction left unmatched. CDR3 length equals 14 residues. Germline V lookup: CDR1 MNHEY, CDR2 SVGAGI. For the CDR3, the DNA is TGTGCCAGCAGTTACTCCCAGGGGGTCACTGAAGCTTTCTTT. Translation: CASSYSQGVTEAFF.

The V gene is TRBV6-6, the J gene TRBJ1-5, with D possibly TRBD1 on 6 matching bases. CDR3 length: 16 residues. V was shortened by 1 base and J by 5 bases, with 15 bases between the two germline ends. Germline CDR1 is MNHNY and CDR2 is SVGAGI (reference sequence). CDR3 DNA: TGTGCCAGCAGTTACTTCGGGGGGCTTGAGGATCAGCCCCAGCATTTT. Its protein product is CASSYFGGLEDQPQHF.

The chain joins TRBV29-1 to TRBJ1-1; a possible D gene is TRBD1 (6 bases). The CDR3 contains 12 residues. CDR1 is SQVTM, CDR2 ANQGSEA, per germline. The ends were cut back, 4 bases at V and 8 bases at J, with 14 bases in the middle. CDR3 loop: CSVALGAPEAFF. The CDR3 DNA follows: TGCAGCGTTGCCCTGGGGGCGCCCGAAGCTTTCTTT.

The gene calls are TRBV19 and TRBJ2-1, with 11 bases identical to TRBD2. Per germline, CDR1 LNHDA and CDR2 SQIVND (reference sequence). V shed 3 bases, J shed 4 bases, and the junction held 2 bases outside the gene matches. The CDR3 length is 15 residues. The CDR3, as DNA: TGTGCCAGTAGTATCTCTAGCGGGGGGTACAATGAGCAGTTCTTC. Translating gives CASSISSGGYNEQFF.

The rearrangement joins TRBV3-1 (or the pseudogene TRBV3-2) to TRBJ2-7, with D maybe TRBD2 (6 bases). The CDR3 sequence is 16 residues long. Germline CDR1 reads LGHDT; CDR2 reads YNNKEL (reference sequence). Trimming cost V 0 bases and J 0 bases, with 12 bases left between them. CDR3 nucleotide sequence: TGTGCCAGCAGCCAAGATAAGGCTAGCGACTCCTACGAGCAGTACTTC. As protein: CASSQDKASDSYEQYF.

DNA of the CDR3: TGTGCCAGCAGCCCGGGACAGGGAGGCGAGCAGTACTTC. It codes for CASSPGQGGEQYF. This sequence joins TRBV4-2 and TRBJ2-7; 9 bases align to TRBD1. In germline, CDR1 is LGHNA, CDR2 YNFKEQ. The CDR3 consists of 13 residues. J was trimmed by 6 bases and V by 4 bases; bases with no gene match: 4.

The chain has TRBV30 and TRBJ1-6; 7 bases line up with TRBD1. The germline V gene has CDR1 GTSNPN and CDR2 SVGIG (reference sequence). CDR3 length: 13 amino acids. The J segment lost 7 bases and the V segment lost 3 bases, leaving 3 bases of the junction unmatched. This CDR3 is CAWRSGGNSPLHF. CDR3 nucleotide sequence: TGTGCCTGGAGGTCAGGGGGAAATTCACCCCTCCACTTT.

V is TRBV12-3 or TRBV12-4 and J is TRBJ1-1, with D unresolved. The CDR3 is 13 amino acids. V lost 5 bases and J 3 bases, leaving 10 bases between the germline ends. The CDR3 here is CASSITEDTEAFF. CDR3 coding DNA: TGTGCCAGCAGTATCACTGAGGACACTGAAGCTTTCTTT.

This sequence joins TRBV7-2 and TRBJ1-2, with TRBD1 as a possible D gene (6 bases). V was shortened by 1 base and J by 7 bases, with 13 bases between the two germline ends. The CDR3 runs 14 residues. Germline CDR1 reads SGHTA; CDR2 reads FQGNSA. CDR3 nucleotides: TGTGCCAGCAGCTTAGAGGGGGGGCACGCTGGCTACACCTTC. Its protein is CASSLEGGHAGYTF.

This clone has just one count. The V call is TRBV19, the J call TRBJ1-1, with no clear D. The germline V gene encodes CDR1 LNHDA and CDR2 SQIVND (reference sequence). The CDR3 spans 14 residues. V was pared by 2 bases and J by 1 base, with 8 bases between. CDR3 sequence: CASSISRGNTEAFF. The CDR3, as DNA: TGTGCCAGTAGTATATCGCGGGGGAACACTGAAGCTTTCTTT.